These 30 T cell receptor beta chains came from one sample sequenced in a study of cytomegalovirus exposure and HLA in healthy donors. The PCR ran on 60 Vbeta and 13 Jbeta primers. Assay: immunoSEQ multiplex PCR; the TCRdb copy retains only in-frame clones and omits some. The data show about 94,000 clones, around 76% seen once. The sequencing input was PBMCs. The receptors were sampled from a man aged 35 to 55 in good health and CMV-seropositive.

J is TRBJ1-5 and V is TRBV6-1; D possibly corresponds to TRBD1 (6 bases). This CDR3 is 14 amino acids long. Germline V lookup: CDR1 MNHNS, CDR2 SASEGT. Between the trimmed V and J ends, which lost 4 bases and 2 bases, there was a span of 9 bases. CDR3 loop: CASSGTGRNQPQHF. DNA for the CDR3: TGTGCCAGCAGTGGAACAGGGCGCAATCAGCCCCAGCATTTT.

The chain carries TRBV11-3 and TRBJ2-2; no clear D gene. Germline V CDR1 and CDR2: SGHNT, YENEEA. The CDR3 sequence is 12 residues long. Trimming left V 4 bases short and J 6 bases short, with 6 bases between. The DNA for the CDR3 is TGTGCCAGCAGCTCCGGAGCCGGGGAGCTGTTTTTT. Its protein product is CASSSGAGELFF.

The rearrangement links TRBV9 to TRBJ2-7; D may be TRBD2 (5 bases). Germline CDR1 is SGDLS and CDR2 is YYNGEE. V lost 0 bases, J lost 0 bases, and 19 bases lay in between. CDR3 length: 18 amino acids. The CDR3 DNA is TGTGCCAGCAGCGTAGGACTAAGGTCGGGTTATCCCTCCTACGAGCAGTACTTC. Encoded protein: CASSVGLRSGYPSYEQYF.

J is TRBJ2-3 and V is TRBV6-5; 7 nucleotides agree with TRBD2. V lost 4 bases to trimming and J lost 2 bases; unmatched junction nucleotides: 6. From germline, CDR1 is MNHEY and CDR2 SVGAGI. This CDR3 region has 15 residues. This CDR3 reads CASSSRLAVTDTQYF. The CDR3 DNA reads TGTGCCAGCAGTTCCAGGCTAGCGGTCACAGATACGCAGTATTTT.

V and J are TRBV28 and TRBJ2-5, with 9 bases identical to TRBD1. The CDR3 runs 15 residues. CDR1 MDHEN and CDR2 SYDVKM come from the germline V gene. J gave up 5 bases and V 2 bases, and 6 bases lay outside the gene matches. CDR3 nucleotides: TGTGCCAGCAGTTTAGGGGGGACAGGGTCGGAGACCCAGTACTTC. Amino acids: CASSLGGTGSETQYF.

Only a few counts were recorded for this clone. This chain joins TRBV5-1 and TRBJ2-5, with 10 bases that match TRBD1. The CDR3 loop spans 15 amino acids. Germline values: CDR1 SGHRS, CDR2 YFSETQ. Trimming removed 2 bases from V and 5 bases from J; junction bases left unmatched: 6. The CDR3 loop is CASSFRTGGAETQYF. Written as DNA, the CDR3 is TGCGCCAGCAGCTTCCGGACAGGGGGGGCGGAGACCCAGTACTTC.

This sequence joins TRBV9 and TRBJ2-7, with 9 positions matching TRBD1. From germline, CDR1 is SGDLS and CDR2 YYNGEE. Trimming at V came to 4 bases and at J to 7 bases, leaving 15 bases not matched to a gene. This CDR3 contains 16 residues. For the CDR3, the DNA is TGTGCCAGCAGCCAACCGGGACAGGGAATACATCGGGAGCAGTACTTC. Translation gives CASSQPGQGIHREQYF.

The chain employs TRBV7-2 and TRBJ1-2; 9 nucleotides align to TRBD1. The CDR3 is made up of 15 amino acids. The J segment lost 4 bases and the V segment lost 5 bases, leaving 8 bases of the junction unmatched. Germline assignment: CDR1 SGHTA and CDR2 FQGNSA. The CDR3 spells CASSETQGAGYGYTF. CDR3 coding DNA: TGTGCCAGCAGCGAGACACAGGGGGCGGGCTATGGCTACACCTTC.

In this sample, this clone turned up a few times. CDR3 sequence reads: CAISEQQGRKLFF. The DNA of the CDR3 is TGTGCCATCAGTGAGCAACAGGGCCGAAAACTGTTTTTT. The rearrangement uses TRBV10-3 and TRBJ1-4, with a possible D match to TRBD1 (6 bases). CDR1 and CDR2 from the germline V gene are ENHRY and SYGVKD. V was pared by 2 bases and J by 10 bases, with 11 bases between. The CDR3 extends over 13 amino acids.

Notes on this clone: One end of the junction is discordant with germline, which a read error may explain. This chain connects TRBV19 to TRBJ2-3; TRBD2 matches at 7 bases. The germline CDR1 and CDR2 sequences are LNHDA and SQIVND (reference sequence). This CDR3 spans 16 amino acids. DNA for the CDR3: TGTGTCAGTAGTATGAGAACCAGCGGGGACACAGATACGCAGTATTTT. This translates into CVSSMRTSGDTDTQYF.

J is TRBJ2-2 and V is TRBV5-1; D perhaps matches TRBD2 (5 bases). Germline loops: CDR1 SGHRS, CDR2 YFSETQ. CDR3 size: 16 residues. Deletions cut 4 bases from V and 4 bases from J, with 17 bases between. CDR3 sequence (DNA): TGCGCCAGCAGCGTTATCGGGGAGCCGGGCACCGGGGAGCTGTTTTTT. Its protein is CASSVIGEPGTGELFF.

The genes are TRBV28 and TRBJ2-1; TRBD2 aligns across 12 bases. CDR1 is MDHEN, CDR2 SYDVKM, per germline. The CDR3 extends over 14 amino acids. V was pared by 4 bases and J by 9 bases, with 4 bases of the junction left unmatched. The CDR3 DNA is TGTGCCAGCAGTTCTAGCGGGAGGGCCTTTGAGCAGTTCTTC. Protein: CASSSSGRAFEQFF.

This sequence joins TRBV27 and TRBJ1-1; perhaps TRBD1 as D (5 bases). Trimming took 6 bases from V and 5 from J, leaving 16 bases between them. The CDR3 is made up of 14 amino acids. Germline CDR1 and CDR2: MNHEY and SMNVEV (reference sequence). CDR3 coding DNA: TGTGCCAGCAGCCCCGCAGGGATCATAACTGAAGCTTTCTTT. Translated, it gives CASSPAGIITEAFF.

The V gene is TRBV5-1, the J gene TRBJ2-5; the match to TRBD2 covers 9 bases. With 0 bases clipped from V and 5 bases from J, the junction kept 5 bases outside the gene matches. CDR1 is SGHRS, CDR2 YFSETQ, per germline. This CDR3 comprises 15 residues. The CDR3 nucleotides are TGCGCCAGCAGCTTGGGCTCTAGCGGGACTGAGACCCAGTACTTC. This gives the protein CASSLGSSGTETQYF.

This chain links TRBV10-2 with TRBJ1-1, with TRBD1 matching 12 bases. This CDR3 has 14 residues. The germline gives CDR1 WSHSY, CDR2 SAAADI. J was trimmed by 10 bases and V by 7 bases; bases with no gene match: 10. In DNA, the CDR3 is TGCGCCAGCATAGGCGGGACAGGGGGCCTTGGAGCTTTCTTT. Translation: CASIGGTGGLGAFF.

This chain uses TRBV27 with TRBJ2-6; D may be TRBD2 (6 bases). CDR3 size: 16 residues. Germline V lookup: CDR1 MNHEY, CDR2 SMNVEV (reference sequence). V lost 6 bases to trimming and J lost 4 bases, with 16 bases between them. This CDR3 reads CASRYVGGTGANVLTF. Written as DNA, the CDR3 is TGTGCCAGCAGATATGTGGGGGGAACCGGGGCCAACGTCCTGACTTTC. The whole variable domain, remainder taken from reference TRBV27 and TRBJ2-6, is EAQVTQNPRYLITVTGKKLTVTCSQNMNHEYMSWYRQDPGLGLRQIYYSMNVEVTDKGDVPEGYKVSRKEKRNFPLILESPSPNQTSLYFCASRYVGGTGANVLTFGAGSRLTVL.

This clone was detected a few times. This chain joins TRBV7-8 and TRBJ1-1; no firm D call. Germline CDR1 and CDR2: SGHVS and FQNEAQ. Trimming removed 5 bases at V and 3 bases at J, with 13 bases between. The CDR3 sequence is 14 residues long. The CDR3 DNA sequence: TGTGCCAGCAGCCAGGACGTCGGGGACACTGAAGCTTTCTTT. It codes for CASSQDVGDTEAFF.

The J gene is TRBJ2-1, the V gene TRBV7-3; 14 bases align to TRBD2. The CDR3 runs to 17 residues. J was trimmed by 4 bases and V by 4 bases; bases with no gene match: 6. The germline gives CDR1 SGHTA, CDR2 FQGTGA. The CDR3 loop reads CASSSPTSGGGYNEQFF. DNA for the CDR3: TGTGCCAGCAGCTCTCCGACTAGCGGGGGGGGGTACAATGAGCAGTTCTTC.

The J gene is TRBJ2-5, the V gene TRBV6-1, with 16 bases that match TRBD2. Germline V gives CDR1 MNHNS, CDR2 SASEGT. The CDR3 has 18 amino acids. Trimming removed 4 bases from V and 5 bases from J; junction bases left unmatched: 10. The CDR3 reads CASSVLGLAGGGKETQYF. The CDR3 bases are TGTGCCAGCAGTGTACTGGGACTAGCGGGAGGGGGGAAGGAGACCCAGTACTTC.

The V call is TRBV7-9, the J call TRBJ2-7; 8 bases agree with TRBD1. The germline gives CDR1 SEHNR, CDR2 FQNEAQ (reference sequence). The CDR3 loop spans 16 amino acids. The J segment lost 4 bases and the V segment lost 5 bases, leaving 13 bases of the junction unmatched. DNA for the CDR3: TGTGCCAGCAGCCCCGGTGGGGGACAGGACTCTTACGAGCAGTACTTC. It codes for CASSPGGGQDSYEQYF. Full variable domain (remainder filled in from reference TRBV7-9 and TRBJ2-7): DTGVSQNPRHKITKRGQNVTFRCDPISEHNRLYWYRQTLGQGPEFLTYFQNEAQLEKSRLLSDRFSAERPKGSFSTLEIQRTEQGDSAMYLCASSPGGGQDSYEQYFGPGTRLTVT.

This sequence joins TRBV9 and TRBJ1-1; 11 nucleotides line up with TRBD1. The V and J ends lost 3 bases and 4 bases, in that order; junction bases with no gene match: 8. Germline V gene lookup returns CDR1 SGDLS and CDR2 YYNGEE. The CDR3 is 16 residues long. CDR3 bases: TGTGCCAGCAGCGATAGGACAGGGGGCGCGGGCACTGAAGCTTTCTTT. Amino acids: CASSDRTGGAGTEAFF.

This chain connects TRBV5-1 to TRBJ2-3; 14 bases map to TRBD2. V lost 0 bases to trimming and J lost 1 base; unmatched junction nucleotides: 1. CDR1 and CDR2 (germline): SGHRS, YFSETQ. There are 17 residues in the CDR3. CDR3 protein: CASSLETSGGGTDTQYF. The CDR3 DNA follows: TGCGCCAGCAGCTTGGAGACTAGCGGGGGGGGCACAGATACGCAGTATTTT.

V and J are TRBV28 and TRBJ1-2; TRBD1 might be the D (6 bases). Germline V CDR1 and CDR2: MDHEN, SYDVKM. V lost 7 bases and J lost 5, with 14 bases in between. This CDR3 spans 13 amino acids. The CDR3 protein is CASIRGGGYGYTF. CDR3 coding DNA: TGTGCCAGCATTCGAGGGGGGGGTTATGGCTACACCTTC.

This rearrangement joins TRBV7-9 to TRBJ2-4, with D possibly being TRBD1 (8 bases). The germline gives CDR1 SEHNR, CDR2 FQNEAQ (reference sequence). This CDR3 contains 16 residues. Between the trimmed V and J ends, which lost 4 bases and 7 bases, there was a span of 20 bases. DNA for the CDR3: TGTGCCAGCAGCTCAACGGGAGGCAGGGGGCGGAACATTCAGTACTTC. Translation gives CASSSTGGRGRNIQYF.

The V call is TRBV10-3, the J call TRBJ2-6; 9 positions match TRBD1. Germline loops: CDR1 ENHRY, CDR2 SYGVKD. The CDR3 loop spans 17 amino acids. The V gene end was trimmed by 5 bases and the J gene end by 0 bases; junction bases not matched to a gene: 5. CDR3 sequence: CAISLTGGSSGANVLTF. The DNA for the CDR3 is TGTGCCATCAGTTTGACAGGGGGAAGCTCTGGGGCCAACGTCCTGACTTTC.

This clone was observed a single time. The chain is built from TRBV29-1 and TRBJ2-1; D perhaps matches TRBD1 (6 bases). The CDR3 is 12 residues long. Germline CDR1 and CDR2: SQVTM and ANQGSEA. V was cut by 7 bases and J by 2 bases, with 9 bases left in between. The CDR3 spells CSADRTYNEQFF. The CDR3 DNA reads TGCAGCGCCGACAGGACCTACAATGAGCAGTTCTTC.

This clone was detected only once. The chain links TRBV27 to TRBJ1-1; possibly TRBD1 for D (6 bases). The germline gives CDR1 MNHEY, CDR2 SMNVEV (reference sequence). The ends were cut back, 0 bases at V and 0 bases at J, with 17 bases in the middle. This CDR3 is built from 18 residues. CDR3 region: CASSLSLQGNTMNTEAFF. In nucleotides, the CDR3 is TGTGCCAGCAGTTTATCGTTACAGGGAAATACGATGAACACTGAAGCTTTCTTT.

There are a few counts of this clone. The chain recombines TRBV28 with TRBJ2-7, with 8 bases that match TRBD2. The CDR3 covers 15 residues. Germline CDR1 MDHEN, CDR2 SYDVKM. V dropped 5 bases and J dropped 4; count of bases not matched to a gene: 10. Written as DNA, the CDR3 is TGTGCCAGCAGTAGTCCCCTAGCGGGCTTTTACGAGCAGTACTTC. Amino acids: CASSSPLAGFYEQYF.

V and J are TRBV4-1 and TRBJ1-4; D perhaps matches TRBD1 (6 bases). The V and J ends lost 1 base and 5 bases respectively, with 11 bases between them. Germline CDR1 is MGHRA and CDR2 is YSYEKL. The CDR3 runs 15 residues. The CDR3 region has the DNA TGCGCCAGCAGCCAAGTCACAGGGCAAAATGAAAAACTGTTTTTT. Its translation: CASSQVTGQNEKLFF.

This sequence joins TRBV5-1 and TRBJ2-5, with D possibly matching TRBD1 (6 bases). Trimming shortened V by 1 base and J by 4 bases, and 11 bases separated the two germline ends. CDR3 length: 14 residues. Per germline, CDR1 SGHRS and CDR2 YFSETQ. This CDR3 is CASSLTGIGETQYF. The CDR3 DNA follows: TGCGCCAGCAGCTTGACAGGGATCGGAGAGACCCAGTACTTC.